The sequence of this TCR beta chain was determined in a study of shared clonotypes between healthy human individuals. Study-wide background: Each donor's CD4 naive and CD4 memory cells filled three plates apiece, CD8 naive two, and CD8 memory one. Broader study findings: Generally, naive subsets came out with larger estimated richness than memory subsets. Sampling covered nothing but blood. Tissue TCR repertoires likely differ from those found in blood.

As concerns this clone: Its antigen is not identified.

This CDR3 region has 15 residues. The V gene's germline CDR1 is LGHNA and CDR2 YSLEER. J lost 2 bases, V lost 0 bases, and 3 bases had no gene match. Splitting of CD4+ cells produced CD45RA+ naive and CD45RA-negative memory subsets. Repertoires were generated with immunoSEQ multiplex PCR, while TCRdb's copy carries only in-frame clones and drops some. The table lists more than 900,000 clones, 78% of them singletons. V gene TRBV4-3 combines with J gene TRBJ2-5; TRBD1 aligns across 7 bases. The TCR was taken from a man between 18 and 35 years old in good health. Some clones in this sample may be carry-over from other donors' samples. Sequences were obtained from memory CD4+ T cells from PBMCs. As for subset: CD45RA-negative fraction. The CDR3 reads CASSQDWGQQETQYF. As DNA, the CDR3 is TGCGCCAGCAGCCAAGATTGGGGACAGCAAGAGACCCAGTACTTC.